These 24 T cell receptor beta chains were all obtained from the same sample, sequenced in a study of T cell responses to AZD1222 COVID-19 vaccine. Profiled with immunoSEQ multiplex PCR; TCRdb holds only in-frame clones, not every one. The table lists about 85,000 clones, about 86% of them singletons. The material was peripheral blood, obtained on day 0 of AZD1222 vaccination. Every receptor here comes from an adult in good health.

The rearrangement joins TRBV5-1 to TRBJ2-1; D might be TRBD1 or TRBD2, each matching 5 bases. V was shortened by 6 bases and J by 7 bases, with 17 bases between the two germline ends. Germline V lookup: CDR1 SGHRS, CDR2 YFSETQ. The CDR3 runs to 14 residues. The CDR3 spells CASTQGDTRNEQFF. As DNA, the CDR3 is TGCGCCAGCACCCAAGGGGATACTAGGAATGAGCAGTTCTTC.

The rearrangement joins TRBV5-4 to TRBJ2-1; D is ambiguous. The CDR3 length is 15 residues. Germline V gene lookup returns CDR1 SGHNT and CDR2 YYREEE (reference sequence). V was shortened by 2 bases and J by 2 bases, with 11 bases between the two germline ends. The CDR3 loop is CASSLEAATYNEQFF. For the CDR3, the DNA is TGTGCCAGCAGCTTAGAGGCTGCCACCTACAATGAGCAGTTCTTC.

Only one count was recorded for this clone. The rearrangement links TRBV19 to TRBJ1-1; D ambiguous. Germline CDR1 and CDR2: LNHDA and SQIVND (reference sequence). CDR3 length equals 13 residues. Trimming took off 7 bases at V and 1 base at J, with 10 bases between the two ends. Here the CDR3 DNA reads TGTGCCAGTAACCAGCGAGGGAACACTGAAGCTTTCTTT. Its protein is CASNQRGNTEAFF.

The rearrangement joins TRBV28 to TRBJ1-5; tentatively, D is TRBD1 (6 bases). V gave up 6 bases and J gave up 4 bases, with 19 bases separating them. This CDR3 spans 16 amino acids. Germline V gives CDR1 MDHEN, CDR2 SYDVKM. The CDR3 sequence: CASRPGLEGENQPQHF. The CDR3 region has the DNA TGTGCCAGCAGGCCTGGTCTTGAGGGGGAAAATCAGCCCCAGCATTTT.

The CDR3 reads CASSFTGRKGTLNTEAFF. CDR3 coding DNA: TGCGCCAGCAGCTTCACCGGACGGAAGGGGACCTTGAACACTGAAGCTTTCTTT. The gene calls are TRBV5-1 and TRBJ1-1; perhaps TRBD1 as D (5 bases). The germline V gene encodes CDR1 SGHRS and CDR2 YFSETQ. V dropped 2 bases and J dropped 0 bases, with 20 bases sitting between them. The CDR3 extends over 18 amino acids.

This clone was detected only once. This chain links TRBV2 with TRBJ1-1, with 9 bases aligning to TRBD1. Germline lookup yields CDR1 SNHLY and CDR2 FYNNEI. Unmatched junction bases numbered 8, after V lost 6 bases and J lost 6 bases. The CDR3 totals 14 residues. Here the CDR3 reads CASRYPDRGAEAFF. DNA for the CDR3: TGTGCCAGCAGGTACCCTGACAGGGGGGCTGAAGCTTTCTTT.

In DNA, the CDR3 is TGTGCCAGCTCACCAAGGACAGGGACAACTAATGAAAAACTGTTTTTT. It is translated as CASSPRTGTTNEKLFF. The chain employs TRBV18 and TRBJ1-4; 8 bases align to TRBD1. Trimming took 2 bases from V and 0 from J; bases not matched to a gene: 2. The germline V gene encodes CDR1 KGHSH and CDR2 LQKENI. The CDR3 spans 16 residues. The full variable domain, rest sourced from reference TRBV18 and TRBJ1-4, is NAGVMQNPRHLVRRRGQEARLRCSPMKGHSHVYWYRQLPEEGLKFMVYLQKENIIDESGMPKERFSAEFPKEGPSILRIQQVVRGDSAAYFCASSPRTGTTNEKLFFGSGTQLSVL.

V gene TRBV6-5 combines with J gene TRBJ2-7; D might be TRBD2 (6 bases). Trimming cost V 0 bases and J 7 bases, with 19 bases left between them. The CDR3 length is 16 residues. Germline CDR1 is MNHEY and CDR2 is SVGAGI. Here the CDR3 DNA reads TGTGCCAGCAGTTACTCGAATCCGGGAGTTTCGGGTGAGCAGTACTTC. Translated: CASSYSNPGVSGEQYF.

This chain uses TRBV27 with TRBJ2-5; 12 positions match TRBD2. In germline, CDR1 is MNHEY, CDR2 SMNVEV (reference sequence). V was pared by 5 bases and J by 5 bases, with 6 bases of the junction left unmatched. This CDR3 contains 15 residues. CDR3 amino acids: CASSPSGRAWETQYF. CDR3 in DNA: TGTGCCAGCAGTCCTAGCGGGAGGGCCTGGGAGACCCAGTACTTC.

This chain uses TRBV5-1 with TRBJ2-7; D possibly corresponds to TRBD2 (6 bases). CDR1 and CDR2 from the germline V gene are SGHRS and YFSETQ. V was clipped by 2 bases and J by 2 bases, with 11 bases between them. The CDR3 is 14 residues long. The CDR3 bases are TGCGCCAGCAGCTTCTTGCCGGGGGCCTACGAGCAGTACTTC. Translation gives CASSFLPGAYEQYF.

This chain links TRBV7-9 with TRBJ1-2; tentative D call: TRBD1 (6 bases). The germline gives CDR1 SEHNR, CDR2 FQNEAQ (reference sequence). This CDR3 comprises 14 residues. V lost 5 bases to trimming and J lost 4 bases, with 14 bases between them. For the CDR3, the DNA is TGTGCCAGCAGCCCCGTAGGACAGACCTATGGCTACACCTTC. The encoded protein is CASSPVGQTYGYTF.

CDR3 loop: CASSLFSGTFF. CDR3 DNA: TGTGCCAGCAGTTTATTTTCGGGGACTTTCTTT. This chain links TRBV28 with TRBJ1-1; no reliable D call. Trimming left V 1 base short and J 12 bases short, with 9 bases between. The CDR3 runs to 11 residues. Germline CDR1 reads MDHEN; CDR2 reads SYDVKM.

With regard to this clone: The sample carries other DNA sequences with the same CDR3. This chain uses TRBV19 with TRBJ1-1, with D perhaps matching TRBD1 (5 bases). Germline CDR1 and CDR2: LNHDA and SQIVND (reference sequence). The germline V and J ends were trimmed by 5 bases and 0 bases, with 10 bases remaining between them. This CDR3 region has 14 residues. The DNA for the CDR3 is TGTGCCAGTAGTCCGACAGTTTTGAACACTGAAGCTTTCTTT. Its translation is CASSPTVLNTEAFF.

The rearrangement links TRBV28 to TRBJ1-5; D is unclear. The germline gives CDR1 MDHEN, CDR2 SYDVKM. The CDR3 is 12 amino acids. Trimming removed 7 bases at V and 6 bases at J, with 10 bases between. As DNA, the CDR3 is TGTGCCAGCATCTCATCTACTCAGCCCCAGCATTTT. This sequence encodes CASISSTQPQHF.

The gene calls are TRBV28 and TRBJ1-1; D is undetermined. Germline assignment: CDR1 MDHEN and CDR2 SYDVKM. Between the trimmed V and J ends, which lost 6 bases and 8 bases, there was a span of 10 bases. The CDR3 has 11 residues. The CDR3 protein is CASRLTSEAFF. The CDR3 DNA sequence: TGTGCCAGCAGACTTACTTCAGAAGCTTTCTTT.

V and J are TRBV20-1 and TRBJ2-3; TRBD1 matches at 8 bases. Germline assignment: CDR1 DFQATT and CDR2 SNEGSKA (reference sequence). The CDR3 totals 14 residues. V shed 3 bases and J 5 bases; nucleotides not matched to a gene: 7. In DNA, the CDR3 is TGCAGTGCTAGTGGGACAGGAGGGGAAGATACGCAGTATTTT. Translation: CSASGTGGEDTQYF.

The chain couples TRBV9 to TRBJ2-1; TRBD1 agrees at 8 bases. The junction had 10 bases not matched to a gene; V was cut back by 5 bases and J by 6 bases. CDR1 and CDR2 from the germline V gene are SGDLS and YYNGEE. The CDR3 runs to 15 residues. In DNA, the CDR3 is TGTGCCAGCAGGCCCTCAGGGGGCGCTTCCAATGAGCAGTTCTTC. Its protein product is CASRPSGGASNEQFF.

The CDR3 protein is CASSLLAGTGNKQYF. The CDR3 region has the DNA TGTGCCAGCAGCTTACTAGCCGGGACAGGGAATAAGCAGTACTTC. The chain uses TRBV7-2 and TRBJ2-7; 9 bases map to TRBD1. The V segment lost 2 bases and the J segment 8 bases; nucleotides outside the gene matches: 10. There are 15 residues in the CDR3. The germline V gene has CDR1 SGHTA and CDR2 FQGNSA. The full variable domain, in which reference TRBV7-2 and TRBJ2-7 provide the parts outside the CDR3, is GAGVSQSPSNKVTEKGKDVELRCDPISGHTALYWYRQSLGQGLEFLIYFQGNSAPDKSGLPSDRFSAERTGGSVSTLTIQRTQQEDSAVYLCASSLLAGTGNKQYFGPGTRLTVT.

The J gene is TRBJ1-1, the V gene TRBV6-1; D remains unclear. Trimming removed 2 bases from V and 2 bases from J, with 12 bases in between. Germline loops: CDR1 MNHNS, CDR2 SASEGT. This CDR3 spans 15 amino acids. The CDR3 region is CASSEQPSPNTEAFF. In nucleotides, the CDR3 is TGTGCCAGCAGTGAACAGCCATCCCCAAACACTGAAGCTTTCTTT.

The gene calls are TRBV27 and TRBJ1-2; 12 bases match TRBD1. V was pared by 7 bases and J by 0 bases, with 3 bases of the junction left unmatched. This CDR3 contains 15 residues. From germline, CDR1 is MNHEY and CDR2 SMNVEV (reference sequence). CDR3 bases: TGTGCCAGCAAGGGACAGGGGGCCGCTAACTATGGCTACACCTTC. It encodes CASKGQGAANYGYTF.

Of note for this clone: An end of the junction does not agree with germline; a read error may underlie this. The CDR3 DNA reads as TGTGCCAGCAGCCCGCAAGGGTGGGCTAATGAAAAACTGCTTTTT. It codes for CASSPQGWANEKLLF. The rearrangement links TRBV9 to TRBJ1-4; D not resolved. Germline CDR1 reads SGDLS; CDR2 reads YYNGEE. The CDR3 covers 15 residues. Using reference TRBV9 and TRBJ1-4 for the parts outside the CDR3, the full variable domain is DSGVTQTPKHLITATGQRVTLRCSPRSGDLSVYWYQQSLDQGLQFLIQYYNGEERAKGNILERFSAQQFPDLHSELNLSSLELGDSALYFCASSPQGWANEKLLFGSGTQLSVL.

Points on this clone: The identical CDR3 is also encoded by other nucleotide sequences in the sample. V usage is TRBV5-1 and J usage is TRBJ2-2; 7 bases agree with TRBD1. The germline gives CDR1 SGHRS, CDR2 YFSETQ. The trim removed 0 bases at V and 2 bases at J, leaving 1 base unmatched. CDR3 length: 15 amino acids. This CDR3 reads CASSLGDRNTGELFF. The CDR3, as DNA: TGCGCCAGCAGCTTGGGGGACAGAAACACCGGGGAGCTGTTTTTT.

The gene calls are TRBV27 and TRBJ2-3; 12 bases match TRBD2. The germline CDR1 and CDR2 sequences are MNHEY and SMNVEV (reference sequence). The CDR3 extends over 15 amino acids. J was trimmed by 8 bases and V by 6 bases; bases with no gene match: 9. CDR3 in amino acids: CASRPLAGGPGTQYF. The CDR3 DNA sequence: TGTGCCAGCAGACCTCTAGCGGGGGGGCCTGGTACGCAGTATTTT.

V is TRBV14 and J is TRBJ1-1; no definite D call. V lost 0 bases to trimming and J lost 4 bases, with 12 bases between them. Per the germline V gene, CDR1 is SGHDN and CDR2 is FVKESK. CDR3 length equals 15 residues. CDR3 sequence reads: CASSQDQARGTEAFF. In DNA form, the CDR3 reads TGTGCCAGCAGCCAAGACCAGGCGCGGGGCACTGAAGCTTTCTTT.